The clone carrying this T cell receptor (beta chain) was counted ten times or more. Antigen: not known. The data were obtained in a study of Graves' ophthalmopathy and Graves' hyperthyroidism. Broader study findings: Most expanded thyroid clonotypes above 0.001 frequency also appeared in blood.

The TCR beta CDR3 regions underwent amplification from RNA transcripts. First-round RT-PCR with HTBI primers preceded a second-round multiplex PCR. TCRdb reanalysed the multiplex PCR reads using MiXCR and keeps one entry per CDR3 protein. The sample holds 350,000 to 450,000 distinct CDR3 sequences; about 18% are singletons and the top ten take about 1.6%. V lost 0 bases and J 6 bases, leaving 11 bases between the germline ends. The CDR3 consists of 14 residues. Germline V gene data show CDR1 as MNHEY and CDR2 as SVGEGT. The source of this sequence is a woman younger than 35 with Graves' ophthalmopathy. The chain is built from TRBV6-2 or TRBV6-3 and TRBJ2-5; no definite D call. Source material: peripheral blood. The CDR3 loop reads CASSYSLGLKTQYF. The CDR3 DNA is TGTGCCAGCAGTTACTCGCTGGGGTTGAAGACCCAGTACTTC.